These 7 T cell receptor beta chains originate from one sample sequenced in a study of blood T cell repertoires in COVID-19. Assay used: immunoSEQ multiplex PCR; TCRdb lists only in-frame clones, some missing. The data contain 90,000 to 130,000 clones, under 85% of them seen just once; the ten biggest clones take up 4% to 4.5%. The material sequenced was peripheral blood. The receptor set was obtained from a woman aged 70-85 years with acute or convalescent COVID-19.

V and J are TRBV14 and TRBJ1-6; 7 bases match TRBD1. CDR1 SGHDN and CDR2 FVKESK come from the germline V gene. This CDR3 is built from 15 residues. With V trimmed by 1 base and J by 10 bases, 7 bases remained unmatched. CDR3 sequence reads: CASSQAGRGTSPLHF. The CDR3 nucleotides are TGTGCCAGCAGCCAAGCGGGCAGGGGGACCTCACCCCTCCACTTT.

The rearrangement uses TRBV2 and TRBJ2-2; a possible D gene is TRBD1 (5 bases). Per germline, CDR1 SNHLY and CDR2 FYNNEI. This CDR3 has 15 amino acids. Deletions cut 1 base from V and 6 bases from J, with 12 bases between. The CDR3 loop is CASSEGRVSAGELFF. The CDR3 nucleotides read TGTGCCAGCAGTGAAGGCAGGGTTAGTGCCGGGGAGCTGTTTTTT.

There are a few counts of this clone. The chain recombines TRBV5-1 with TRBJ2-2; D may be TRBD1 (5 bases). The CDR3 is 14 residues long. V was shortened by 5 bases and J by 1 base, with 9 bases between the two germline ends. CDR1 and CDR2 (germline): SGHRS, YFSETQ. The chain's CDR3 is CASREGQNTGELFF. The CDR3 DNA reads TGCGCCAGCAGGGAAGGACAGAACACCGGGGAGCTGTTTTTT.

J is TRBJ1-4 and V is TRBV6-5; perhaps TRBD1 as D (6 bases). Looked up from germline, CDR1 is MNHEY and CDR2 is SVGAGI. The CDR3 length is 14 residues. V shed 8 bases and J shed 4 bases, with 14 bases lying between them. The CDR3 sequence: CASHRGFGNEKLFF. The CDR3 nucleotides read TGTGCCAGCCATAGGGGGTTCGGTAATGAAAAACTGTTTTTT.

This clone came up once. The gene calls are TRBV28 and TRBJ1-4; possibly TRBD1 for D (6 bases). CDR3 size: 14 residues. V gave up 7 bases and J gave up 6 bases, with 15 bases separating them. Germline-derived CDR1 and CDR2 are MDHEN and SYDVKM. The CDR3 spells CASTFQGGYEKLFF. CDR3 nucleotides: TGTGCCAGCACCTTTCAAGGGGGATATGAAAAACTGTTTTTT.

V usage is TRBV2 and J usage is TRBJ1-6; no firm D call. The germline V and J ends were trimmed by 7 bases and 7 bases, with 14 bases remaining between them. CDR3 size: 14 residues. Germline V gene lookup returns CDR1 SNHLY and CDR2 FYNNEI. The CDR3 DNA sequence: TGTGCCAGCAACTCCGCTAGTGGGAATTCACCCCTCCACTTT. As protein: CASNSASGNSPLHF.

The chain recombines TRBV18 with TRBJ2-7; 9 bases agree with TRBD1. V dropped 3 bases and J dropped 1; count of bases not matched to a gene: 4. The CDR3 has 15 amino acids. In germline, CDR1 is KGHSH, CDR2 LQKENI. CDR3 sequence: CASSPLDRGSYEQYF. The CDR3 DNA follows: TGTGCCAGCTCACCCCTGGACAGGGGATCCTACGAGCAGTACTTC.